Listed here are 18 T cell receptor beta chains from one sample, sequenced in a study of blood T cell repertoires in COVID-19. Clones were sequenced by immunoSEQ multiplex PCR, and TCRdb holds only the in-frame ones, with some missing. The sample carries more than 120,000 clones, approximately 84% recorded once. Sequencing was performed on peripheral blood. The receptors stem from a human donor in a cohort sampled during active COVID-19.

The chain employs TRBV6-2 or TRBV6-3 and TRBJ2-3; D is perhaps TRBD1 (6 bases). Germline V gives CDR1 MNHEY, CDR2 SVGEGT. The length of the CDR3 is 16 residues. V gave up 6 bases and J gave up 4 bases, with 20 bases separating them. The CDR3 DNA reads TGTGCCAGCAGCAAAACCCGGGACACAACGGCAGATACGCAGTATTTT. Translated: CASSKTRDTTADTQYF.

J is TRBJ1-5 and V is TRBV19; D uncertain. The CDR3 totals 16 residues. Germline assignment: CDR1 LNHDA and CDR2 SQIVND (reference sequence). V was clipped by 5 bases and J by 6 bases, with 20 bases between them. The CDR3 bases are TGTGCCAGTAGTGAAACCCGGCCCCTCCGGAGTCAGCCCCAGCATTTT. Translating it yields CASSETRPLRSQPQHF.

The CDR3 loop reads CASSVGTGAVEAGEGYEQYV. CDR3 in DNA: TGTGCCAGCAGCGTGGGGACAGGGGCTGTAGAAGCGGGAGAGGGATACGAGCAGTACGTC. V usage is TRBV6-6 and J usage is TRBJ2-7, with TRBD1 identical over 10 bases. V shed 6 bases and J 4 bases; nucleotides not matched to a gene: 24. This CDR3 comprises 20 residues. CDR1 and CDR2 (germline): MNHNY, SVGAGI (reference sequence).

This clone was seen only once. The CDR3 spells CAISGVGGGYNEQFF. The CDR3 region has the DNA TGTGCCATCAGTGGGGTGGGAGGAGGGTACAATGAGCAGTTCTTC. This rearrangement joins TRBV10-3 to TRBJ2-1; maybe TRBD2 (6 bases). Trimming stripped 4 bases from V and 4 bases from J, with 14 bases between. Germline V gene data show CDR1 as ENHRY and CDR2 as SYGVKD. The CDR3 has 15 amino acids.

V is TRBV25-1 and J is TRBJ2-1; D call uncertain. Germline V gene data show CDR1 as MGHDK and CDR2 as SYGVNS. This CDR3 contains 15 residues. The V and J ends lost 5 bases and 0 bases respectively, with 11 bases between them. Written as DNA, the CDR3 is TGTGCCAGCAGTCCACGACTGAGCTCCTACAATGAGCAGTTCTTC. Its protein is CASSPRLSSYNEQFF.

The J gene is TRBJ1-3, the V gene TRBV30, with 7 positions matching TRBD1. V gave up 2 bases and J gave up 0 bases; unmatched junction bases: 13. The CDR3 consists of 18 residues. The germline CDR1 and CDR2 sequences are GTSNPN and SVGIG (reference sequence). CDR3 bases: TGTGCCTGGAGTTCGTTGATAGGGGGCCCCTCCTCTGGAAACACCATATATTTT. It is translated as CAWSSLIGGPSSGNTIYF.

The rearrangement joins TRBV2 to TRBJ2-3, with a tentative D call TRBD2 (7 bases). The germline V and J ends were trimmed by 5 bases and 5 bases, with 17 bases remaining between them. Germline V gene lookup returns CDR1 SNHLY and CDR2 FYNNEI. The CDR3 has 15 residues. The CDR3 loop is CASSYRWGGEDTQYF. In nucleotides, the CDR3 is TGTGCCAGCAGTTATCGGTGGGGGGGCGAAGATACGCAGTATTTT.

The V and J genes are TRBV5-1 and TRBJ2-3; 8 bases match TRBD1. With 4 bases clipped from V and 5 bases from J, the junction kept 6 bases outside the gene matches. The CDR3 loop spans 14 amino acids. Germline CDR1 is SGHRS and CDR2 is YFSETQ. The CDR3 DNA reads as TGCGCCAGCAGCCCCGGACAGGGAATAGATACGCAGTATTTT. This translates into CASSPGQGIDTQYF.

The V call is TRBV27, the J call TRBJ2-7; D unresolved. V gave up 4 bases and J gave up 1 base, with 8 bases separating them. CDR1 and CDR2 from the germline V gene are MNHEY and SMNVEV (reference sequence). The CDR3 sequence is 13 residues long. CDR3 coding DNA: TGTGCCAGCAGTTCATCTCTATCCTACGAGCAGTACTTC. Translating gives CASSSSLSYEQYF.

V usage is TRBV5-6 and J usage is TRBJ2-6; D is possibly TRBD1 (6 bases). The CDR3 length is 17 residues. Trimming left V 0 bases short and J 0 bases short, with 10 bases between. The germline V gene encodes CDR1 SGHDT and CDR2 YYEEEE. The chain's CDR3 is CASSLEGVHSGANVLTF. In nucleotides, the CDR3 is TGTGCCAGCAGCTTGGAGGGGGTTCACTCTGGGGCCAACGTCCTGACTTTC. The whole variable domain, filled in from reference TRBV5-6 and TRBJ2-6, reads DAGVTQSPTHLIKTRGQQVTLRCSPKSGHDTVSWYQQALGQGPQFIFQYYEEEERQRGNFPDRFSGHQFPNYSSELNVNALLLGDSALYLCASSLEGVHSGANVLTFGAGSRLTVL.

This chain links TRBV19 with TRBJ2-2; D is unresolved. Germline V CDR1 and CDR2: LNHDA, SQIVND (reference sequence). This CDR3 comprises 12 residues. V was pared by 2 bases and J by 8 bases, with 6 bases between. CDR3 region: CASSIQEGELFF. The CDR3 bases are TGTGCCAGTAGTATACAGGAAGGGGAGCTGTTTTTT.

This clone is a singleton in its sample. The chain uses TRBV2 and TRBJ2-7; D is undetermined. Germline V gene data show CDR1 as SNHLY and CDR2 as FYNNEI. V was pared by 4 bases and J by 6 bases, with 13 bases between. The CDR3 has 13 amino acids. CDR3 DNA sequence: TGTGCCAGCAGTGCCCAGCCTAGGTTCGAGCAGTACTTC. It translates to CASSAQPRFEQYF.

The chain employs TRBV2 and TRBJ2-1; 11 bases align to TRBD2. Germline assignment: CDR1 SNHLY and CDR2 FYNNEI. J lost 8 bases, V lost 2 bases, and 8 bases had no gene match. The CDR3 spans 16 residues. This chain's CDR3 is CASSELAGGSIDEQFF. CDR3 nucleotides: TGTGCCAGCAGTGAATTAGCGGGAGGGTCTATCGATGAGCAGTTCTTC.

The chain joins TRBV7-9 to TRBJ2-1, with 7 positions matching TRBD1. CDR1 and CDR2 from the germline V gene are SEHNR and FQNEAQ (reference sequence). This CDR3 is built from 15 residues. V trimming: 5 bases; J trimming: 7 bases; junction bases outside the gene matches: 11. CDR3 nucleotides: TGTGCCAGCAGCCCTGGTAGGGGGCTAAGGAATGAGCAGTTCTTC. Amino acids: CASSPGRGLRNEQFF.

V usage is TRBV5-1 and J usage is TRBJ2-2; 12 bases are a match to TRBD2. V lost 4 bases to trimming and J lost 2 bases; unmatched junction nucleotides: 12. The CDR3 extends over 19 amino acids. Germline CDR1 is SGHRS and CDR2 is YFSETQ. Written as DNA, the CDR3 is TGCGCCAGCAGCCAACAACGGACTAGCGGGGTCCTAAACACCGGGGAGCTGTTTTTT. Its protein is CASSQQRTSGVLNTGELFF.

This clone occurred a few times. The rearrangement links TRBV12-3 or TRBV12-4 to TRBJ1-5; possible D gene TRBD1, 6 bases. The CDR3 spans 11 residues. V gave up 6 bases and J gave up 9 bases, with 9 bases separating them. The CDR3 loop reads CASREQGPQHF. In DNA form, the CDR3 reads TGTGCCAGCAGGGAACAGGGGCCCCAGCATTTT.

The chain links TRBV28 to TRBJ2-1; TRBD2 matches at 9 bases. The V gene's germline CDR1 is MDHEN and CDR2 SYDVKM. CDR3 length: 17 residues. DNA for the CDR3: TGTGCGAGTATGGGGTGGGGTATAAGCGGGGGGCATGGTGAGCAGTTCTTC. It codes for CASMGWGISGGHGEQFF.

The CDR3 DNA reads as TGTGCCAGCAGCTTGGACAGGGTCAATGAGCAGTTCTTC. As protein: CASSLDRVNEQFF. The J gene is TRBJ2-1, the V gene TRBV7-6; 8 bases map to TRBD1. The germline gives CDR1 SGHVS, CDR2 FNYEAQ. Trimming at V came to 3 bases and at J to 6 bases, leaving 1 base not matched to a gene. CDR3 size: 13 residues.